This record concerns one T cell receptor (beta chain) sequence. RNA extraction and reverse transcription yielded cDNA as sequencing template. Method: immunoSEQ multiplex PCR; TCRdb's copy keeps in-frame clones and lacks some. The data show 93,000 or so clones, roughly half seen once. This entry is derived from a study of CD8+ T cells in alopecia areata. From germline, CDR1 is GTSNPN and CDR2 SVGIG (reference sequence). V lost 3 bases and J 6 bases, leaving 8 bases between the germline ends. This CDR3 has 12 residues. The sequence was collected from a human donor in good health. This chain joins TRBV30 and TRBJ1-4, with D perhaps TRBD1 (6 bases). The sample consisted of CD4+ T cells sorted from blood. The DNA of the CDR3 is TGTGCCTGGAGCACAGGGTATGAAAAACTGTTTTTT. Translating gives CAWSTGYEKLFF.